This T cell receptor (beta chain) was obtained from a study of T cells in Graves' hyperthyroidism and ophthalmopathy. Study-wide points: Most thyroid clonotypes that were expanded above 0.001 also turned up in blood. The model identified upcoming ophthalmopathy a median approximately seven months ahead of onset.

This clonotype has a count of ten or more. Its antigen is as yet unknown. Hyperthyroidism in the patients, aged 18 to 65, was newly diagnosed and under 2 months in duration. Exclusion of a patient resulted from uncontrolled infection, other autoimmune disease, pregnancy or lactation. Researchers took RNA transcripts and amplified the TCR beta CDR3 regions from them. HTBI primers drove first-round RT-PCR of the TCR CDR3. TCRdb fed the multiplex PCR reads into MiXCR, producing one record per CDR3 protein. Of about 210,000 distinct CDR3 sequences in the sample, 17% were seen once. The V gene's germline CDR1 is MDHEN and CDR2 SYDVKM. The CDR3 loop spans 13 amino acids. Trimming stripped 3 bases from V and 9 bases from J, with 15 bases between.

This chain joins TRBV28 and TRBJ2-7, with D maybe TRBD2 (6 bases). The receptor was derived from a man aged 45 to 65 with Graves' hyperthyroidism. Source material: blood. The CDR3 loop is CASSFGSRGVQYF. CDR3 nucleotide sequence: TGTGCCAGCAGTTTCGGGTCCCGCGGGGTGCAGTACTTC.